These 20 T cell receptor beta chains originate from one sample sequenced in a study of control samples from healthy donors and cancer patients. Data came from immunoSEQ multiplex PCR; TCRdb stores just in-frame clones and leaves some out. Among 70,000 to 90,000 clones, around 94% were seen once, and the ten largest hold approximately 5.7%. The sample was blood. The receptor source for this set is a woman in her thirties or forties in good health.

The rearrangement links TRBV19 to TRBJ2-3, with 7 bases fitting TRBD2. In germline, CDR1 is LNHDA, CDR2 SQIVND (reference sequence). The CDR3 sequence is 13 residues long. Losses at the gene ends were 10 bases for V and 3 bases for J; bases not matched to a gene: 7. The CDR3 reads CATGLGVTDTQYF. The CDR3 DNA follows: TGTGCCACCGGACTAGGGGTTACAGATACGCAGTATTTT.

The chain has TRBV9 and TRBJ2-7, with D perhaps TRBD1 (6 bases). The CDR3 length is 16 residues. Trimming took off 2 bases at V and 2 bases at J, with 17 bases between the two ends. Germline CDR1 and CDR2: SGDLS and YYNGEE. The CDR3 here is CASSVSGDGFPYEQYF. The CDR3 DNA reads as TGTGCCAGCAGCGTGTCAGGGGATGGGTTCCCCTACGAGCAGTACTTC.

This clone was seen once. V usage is TRBV18 and J usage is TRBJ2-5; D not resolved. Germline V gives CDR1 KGHSH, CDR2 LQKENI. This CDR3 has 13 amino acids. Between the trimmed V and J ends, which lost 1 base and 4 bases, there was a span of 7 bases. The CDR3 DNA is TGTGCCAGCTCACCACGGACGAGAGAGACCCAGTACTTC. Amino acid sequence: CASSPRTRETQYF.

This chain joins TRBV2 and TRBJ1-3; 11 bases line up with TRBD1. The germline V gene encodes CDR1 SNHLY and CDR2 FYNNEI. V gave up 8 bases and J gave up 4 bases; unmatched junction bases: 10. CDR3 length equals 16 residues. CDR3 amino acids: CASGGTGGLSGNTIYF. For the CDR3, the DNA is TGTGCCAGCGGTGGGACAGGGGGTTTATCGGGAAACACCATATATTTT.

CDR3 in amino acids: CASSLGLMNTEAFF. DNA for the CDR3: TGTGCCAGCAGCCTGGGCCTAATGAACACTGAAGCTTTCTTT. The rearrangement links TRBV7-2 to TRBJ1-1; D gene unclear. The V gene's germline CDR1 is SGHTA and CDR2 FQGNSA. With 5 bases removed from V and 0 bases from J, the gap between germline ends came to 10 bases. CDR3 length: 14 amino acids.

This chain joins TRBV27 and TRBJ2-7; D is undetermined. The CDR3 covers 13 residues. CDR1 and CDR2 (germline): MNHEY, SMNVEV (reference sequence). The V end lost 5 bases, the J end lost 5 bases, and 13 bases lay between the germline ends. In DNA form, the CDR3 reads TGTGCCAGCAGTACCGGGCCCTGGAACGAGCAGTACTTC. This translates into CASSTGPWNEQYF.

This chain uses TRBV30 with TRBJ1-5; 9 nucleotides match TRBD1. CDR1 GTSNPN and CDR2 SVGIG come from the germline V gene (reference sequence). The CDR3 is 14 residues long. The V segment lost 4 bases and the J segment 10 bases; nucleotides outside the gene matches: 11. The CDR3 region has the DNA TGTGCCTGGACCTCGGGACAGGGAATCGGCCCCCAGCATTTT. Encoded protein: CAWTSGQGIGPQHF.

V is TRBV2 and J is TRBJ2-7; D remains unclear. Looked up from germline, CDR1 is SNHLY and CDR2 is FYNNEI. V was shortened by 4 bases and J by 3 bases, with 4 bases between the two germline ends. The CDR3 has 11 amino acids. The CDR3 protein is CASSGLYEQYF. In DNA form, the CDR3 reads TGTGCCAGCAGTGGACTCTACGAGCAGTACTTC. Full variable domain (rest looked up from reference TRBV2 and TRBJ2-7): EPEVTQTPSHQVTQMGQEVILRCVPISNHLYFYWYRQILGQKVEFLVSFYNNEISEKSEIFDDQFSVERPDGSNFTLKIRSTKLEDSAMYFCASSGLYEQYFGPGTRLTVT.

The chain carries TRBV16 and TRBJ1-1; tentatively, D is TRBD1 (6 bases). The length of the CDR3 is 13 residues. Trimming took 4 bases from V and 7 from J, leaving 13 bases between them. Germline values: CDR1 KGHSY, CDR2 FQNENV. For the CDR3, the DNA is TGTGCCAGCAGCCCCTTGGGGGCAGTTGAAGCTTTCTTT. Its protein product is CASSPLGAVEAFF. Full variable domain (outside the CDR3, taken from reference TRBV16 and TRBJ1-1): GEEVAQTPKHLVRGEGQKAKLYCAPIKGHSYVFWYQQVLKNEFKFLISFQNENVFDETGMPKERFSAKCLPNSPCSLEIQATKLEDSAVYFCASSPLGAVEAFFGQGTRLTVV.

The chain uses TRBV6-1 and TRBJ2-4; D is undetermined. Trimming cost V 2 bases and J 8 bases, with 7 bases left between them. CDR1 and CDR2 from the germline V gene are MNHNS and SASEGT. The CDR3 extends over 12 amino acids. The CDR3, as DNA: TGTGCCAGCAGTGAAAAGGTGGACATTCAGTACTTC. Encoded protein: CASSEKVDIQYF.

V and J are TRBV11-2 and TRBJ1-5; tentative D call: TRBD1 (5 bases). Per germline, CDR1 SGHAT and CDR2 FQNNGV. CDR3 length: 12 residues. With 3 bases removed from V and 6 bases from J, the gap between germline ends came to 6 bases. CDR3 sequence: CASSFQGQPQHF. CDR3 coding DNA: TGTGCCAGCAGCTTCCAGGGTCAGCCCCAGCATTTT.

Worth noting for this clone: Other DNA sequences in this specimen translate into the identical CDR3. V gene TRBV7-2 combines with J gene TRBJ2-7, with 9 bases that match TRBD1. With 5 bases clipped from V and 0 bases from J, the junction kept 5 bases outside the gene matches. This CDR3 contains 15 residues. Germline V gives CDR1 SGHTA, CDR2 FQGNSA. CDR3 DNA: TGTGCCAGCAGCAGTAGACAGGGGGGCTCCTACGAGCAGTACTTC. This codes for CASSSRQGGSYEQYF.

This chain links TRBV18 with TRBJ1-1; D unclear. In germline, CDR1 is KGHSH, CDR2 LQKENI. V shed 2 bases and J shed 3 bases, with 4 bases lying between them. This CDR3 contains 12 residues. CDR3 in amino acids: CASSPGDTEAFF. The CDR3 DNA follows: TGTGCCAGCTCACCAGGAGACACTGAAGCTTTCTTT.

The chain couples TRBV19 to TRBJ2-7; no firm D call. V was shortened by 4 bases and J by 0 bases, with 7 bases between the two germline ends. Germline CDR1 LNHDA, CDR2 SQIVND (reference sequence). The CDR3 consists of 13 residues. CDR3 residues: CASSSVSSYEQYF. The CDR3 bases are TGTGCCAGTAGTAGCGTCAGCTCCTACGAGCAGTACTTC.

The CDR3 sequence: CASSQDLGPYEQYF. The CDR3 coding sequence is TGCGCCAGCAGCCAAGACCTGGGGCCTTACGAGCAGTACTTC. The J gene is TRBJ2-7, the V gene TRBV4-3, with a possible D match to TRBD1 (5 bases). Germline V lookup: CDR1 LGHNA, CDR2 YSLEER. The CDR3 consists of 14 residues. V gave up 0 bases and J gave up 4 bases, with 10 bases separating them.

In this sample, this clone turned up once. The rearrangement joins TRBV3-1 (or the pseudogene TRBV3-2) to TRBJ1-1; 8 nucleotides line up with TRBD1. The CDR3 loop spans 14 amino acids. Germline assignment: CDR1 LGHDT and CDR2 YNNKEL (reference sequence). Unmatched junction bases numbered 3, after V lost 5 bases and J lost 1 base. The CDR3 region has the DNA TGTGCCAGCAGCTGGGGGACAGGGAACACTGAAGCTTTCTTT. Translating it yields CASSWGTGNTEAFF.

This clone was detected only once. The chain recombines TRBV7-8 with TRBJ2-5; perhaps D is TRBD1 or TRBD2 (6 bases each). The germline CDR1 and CDR2 sequences are SGHVS and FQNEAQ. Trimming stripped 3 bases from V and 2 bases from J, with 10 bases between. This CDR3 is built from 14 residues. CDR3 DNA sequence: TGTGCCAGCAGCTTTCAGGGGAGGCAAGAGACCCAGTACTTC. Protein: CASSFQGRQETQYF. Complete variable domain (other parts from reference TRBV7-8 and TRBJ2-5): GAGVSQSPRYKVAKRGQDVALRCDPISGHVSLFWYQQALGQGPEFLTYFQNEAQLDKSGLPSDRFFAERPEGSVSTLKIQRTQQEDSAVYLCASSFQGRQETQYFGPGTRLLVL.

The chain is built from TRBV19 and TRBJ2-1, with 8 bases lining up with TRBD1. Germline CDR1 reads LNHDA; CDR2 reads SQIVND (reference sequence). V shed 3 bases and J 4 bases; nucleotides not matched to a gene: 5. This CDR3 comprises 15 residues. This CDR3 reads CASSIGRQGYNEQFF. DNA of the CDR3: TGTGCCAGTAGTATTGGGAGACAGGGGTACAATGAGCAGTTCTTC.

The rearrangement joins TRBV7-3 to TRBJ1-5, with unresolved D. Germline CDR1 SGHTA, CDR2 FQGTGA. The CDR3 loop spans 16 amino acids. Trimming stripped 5 bases from V and 4 bases from J, with 18 bases between. The CDR3 DNA reads as TGTGCCAGCAGCAAGTGGTCAGGCCCGCTGAATCAGCCCCAGCATTTT. Its protein product is CASSKWSGPLNQPQHF.

V is TRBV5-1 and J is TRBJ2-3; D perhaps matches TRBD1 (6 bases). The CDR3 spans 15 residues. V gave up 2 bases and J gave up 2 bases, with 12 bases separating them. The V gene's germline CDR1 is SGHRS and CDR2 YFSETQ. The CDR3 spells CASSFTGQITDTQYF. The CDR3 DNA reads TGCGCCAGCAGCTTTACTGGACAGATCACAGATACGCAGTATTTT.